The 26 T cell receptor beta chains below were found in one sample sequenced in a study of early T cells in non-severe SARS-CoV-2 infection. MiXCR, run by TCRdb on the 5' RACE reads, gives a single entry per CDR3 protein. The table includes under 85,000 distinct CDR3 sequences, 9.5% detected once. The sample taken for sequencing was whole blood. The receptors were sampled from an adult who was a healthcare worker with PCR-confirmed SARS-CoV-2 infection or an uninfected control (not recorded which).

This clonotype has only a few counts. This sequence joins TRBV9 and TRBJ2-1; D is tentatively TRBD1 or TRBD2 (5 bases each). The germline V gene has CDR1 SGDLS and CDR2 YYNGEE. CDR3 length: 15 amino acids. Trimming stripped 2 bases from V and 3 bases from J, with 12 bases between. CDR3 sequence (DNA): TGTGCCAGCAGCGTTTCGGGACCCCGCTACAATGAGCAGTTCTTC. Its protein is CASSVSGPRYNEQFF.

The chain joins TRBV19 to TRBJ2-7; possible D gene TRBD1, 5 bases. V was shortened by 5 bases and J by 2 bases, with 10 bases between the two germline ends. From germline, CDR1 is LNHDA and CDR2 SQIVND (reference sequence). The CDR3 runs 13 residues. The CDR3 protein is CASSPGITYEQYF. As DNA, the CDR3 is TGTGCCAGTAGTCCAGGGATTACCTACGAGCAGTACTTC.

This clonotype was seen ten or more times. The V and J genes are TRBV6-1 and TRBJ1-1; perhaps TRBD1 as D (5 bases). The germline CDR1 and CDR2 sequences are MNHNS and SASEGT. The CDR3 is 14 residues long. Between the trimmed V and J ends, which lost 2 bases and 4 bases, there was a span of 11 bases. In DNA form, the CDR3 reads TGTGCCAGCAGTGAACTGGGGGAGGGCACTGAAGCTTTCTTT. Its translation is CASSELGEGTEAFF.

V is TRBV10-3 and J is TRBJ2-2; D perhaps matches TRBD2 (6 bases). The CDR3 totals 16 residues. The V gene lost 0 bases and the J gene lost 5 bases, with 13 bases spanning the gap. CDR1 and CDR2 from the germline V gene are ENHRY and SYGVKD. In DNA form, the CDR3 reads TGTGCCATCAGTGAGTCGACGACTAGTCAGACCGGGGAGCTGTTTTTT. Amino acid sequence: CAISESTTSQTGELFF.

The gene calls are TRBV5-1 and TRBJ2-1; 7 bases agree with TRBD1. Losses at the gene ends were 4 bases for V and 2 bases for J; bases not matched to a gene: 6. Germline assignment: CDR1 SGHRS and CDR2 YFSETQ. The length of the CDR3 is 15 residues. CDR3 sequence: CASSPGGNTYNEQFF. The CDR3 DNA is TGCGCCAGCAGCCCAGGGGGTAACACCTACAATGAGCAGTTCTTC.

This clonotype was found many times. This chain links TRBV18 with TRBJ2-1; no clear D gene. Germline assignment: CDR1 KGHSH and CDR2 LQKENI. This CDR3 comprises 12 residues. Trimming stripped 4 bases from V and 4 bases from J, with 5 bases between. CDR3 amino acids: CASSQDYNEQFF. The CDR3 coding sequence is TGTGCCAGCTCACAGGATTACAATGAGCAGTTCTTC. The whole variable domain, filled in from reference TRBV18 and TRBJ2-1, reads NAGVMQNPRHLVRRRGQEARLRCSPMKGHSHVYWYRQLPEEGLKFMVYLQKENIIDESGMPKERFSAEFPKEGPSILRIQQVVRGDSAAYFCASSQDYNEQFFGPGTRLTVL.

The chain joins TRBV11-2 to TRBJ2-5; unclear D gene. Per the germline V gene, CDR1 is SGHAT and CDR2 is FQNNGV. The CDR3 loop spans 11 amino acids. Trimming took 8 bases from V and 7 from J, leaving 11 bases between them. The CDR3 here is CASAVAWTQYF. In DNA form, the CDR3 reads TGTGCCAGCGCAGTCGCATGGACCCAGTACTTC.

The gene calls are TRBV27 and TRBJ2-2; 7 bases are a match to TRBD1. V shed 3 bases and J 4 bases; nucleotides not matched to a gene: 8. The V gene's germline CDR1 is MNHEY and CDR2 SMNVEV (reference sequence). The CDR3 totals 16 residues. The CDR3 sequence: CASSFIDRVGTGELFF. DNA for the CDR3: TGTGCCAGCAGTTTCATAGACAGGGTGGGCACCGGGGAGCTGTTTTTT.

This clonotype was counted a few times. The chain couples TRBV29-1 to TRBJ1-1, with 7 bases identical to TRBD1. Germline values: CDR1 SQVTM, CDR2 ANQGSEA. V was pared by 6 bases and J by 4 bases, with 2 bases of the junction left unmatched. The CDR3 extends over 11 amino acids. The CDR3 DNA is TGCAGCGTACAGGGGTTCACTGAAGCTTTCTTT. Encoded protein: CSVQGFTEAFF.

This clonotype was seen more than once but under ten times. The CDR3 spells CASSVQGGPSTDTQYF. The CDR3 nucleotides are TGTGCCAGCAGCGTTCAGGGGGGCCCTAGCACAGATACGCAGTATTTT. The chain recombines TRBV11-2 with TRBJ2-3, with a tentative D call TRBD1 (7 bases). The length of the CDR3 is 16 residues. Looked up from germline, CDR1 is SGHAT and CDR2 is FQNNGV. V dropped 5 bases and J dropped 0 bases, with 15 bases sitting between them. The full variable domain, rest sourced from reference TRBV11-2 and TRBJ2-3, is EAGVAQSPRYKIIEKRQSVAFWCNPISGHATLYWYQQILGQGPKLLIQFQNNGVVDDSQLPKDRFSAERLKGVDSTLKIQPAKLEDSAVYLCASSVQGGPSTDTQYFGPGTRLTVL.

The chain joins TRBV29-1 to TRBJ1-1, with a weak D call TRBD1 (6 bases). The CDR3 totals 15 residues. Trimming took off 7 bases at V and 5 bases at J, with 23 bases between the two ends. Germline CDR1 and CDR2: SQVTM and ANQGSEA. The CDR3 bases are TGCAGCGCCCGACGGACACAGGGTACAAAGACTGAAGCTTTCTTT. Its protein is CSARRTQGTKTEAFF.

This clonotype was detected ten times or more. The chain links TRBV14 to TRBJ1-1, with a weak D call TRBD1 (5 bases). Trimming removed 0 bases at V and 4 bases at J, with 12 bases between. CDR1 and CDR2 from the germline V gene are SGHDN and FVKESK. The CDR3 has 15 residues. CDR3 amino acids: CASSQDLGGSTEAFF. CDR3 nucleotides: TGTGCCAGCAGCCAAGATCTTGGGGGATCCACTGAAGCTTTCTTT.

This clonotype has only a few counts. CDR3 sequence reads: CSARRGDNEQFF. DNA for the CDR3: TGCAGTGCTAGGCGGGGGGACAATGAGCAGTTCTTC. The chain has TRBV20-1 and TRBJ2-1, with 8 bases fitting TRBD2. V lost 3 bases, J lost 5 bases, and 0 bases stayed unmatched. The CDR3 is 12 residues long. The V gene's germline CDR1 is DFQATT and CDR2 SNEGSKA (reference sequence).

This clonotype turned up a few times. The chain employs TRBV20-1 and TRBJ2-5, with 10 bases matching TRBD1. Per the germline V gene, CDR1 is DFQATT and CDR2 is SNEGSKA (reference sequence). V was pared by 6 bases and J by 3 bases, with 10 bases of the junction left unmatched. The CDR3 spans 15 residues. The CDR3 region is CSARHSGTGEETQYF. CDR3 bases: TGCAGTGCCCGCCACTCCGGGACAGGGGAAGAGACCCAGTACTTC.

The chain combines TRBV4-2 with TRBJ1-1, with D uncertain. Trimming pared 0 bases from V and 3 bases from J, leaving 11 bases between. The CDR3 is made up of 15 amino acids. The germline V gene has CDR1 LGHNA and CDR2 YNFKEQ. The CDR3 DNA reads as TGTGCCAGCAGCCAAGATTTTCGAAGGGACACTGAAGCTTTCTTT. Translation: CASSQDFRRDTEAFF.

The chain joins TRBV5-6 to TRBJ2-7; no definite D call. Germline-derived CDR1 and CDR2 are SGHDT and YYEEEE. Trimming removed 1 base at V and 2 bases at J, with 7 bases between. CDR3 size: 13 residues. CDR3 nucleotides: TGTGCCAGCAGCTTGATGGGGACCTACGAGCAGTACTTC. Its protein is CASSLMGTYEQYF. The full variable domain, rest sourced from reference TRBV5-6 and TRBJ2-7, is DAGVTQSPTHLIKTRGQQVTLRCSPKSGHDTVSWYQQALGQGPQFIFQYYEEEERQRGNFPDRFSGHQFPNYSSELNVNALLLGDSALYLCASSLMGTYEQYFGPGTRLTVT.

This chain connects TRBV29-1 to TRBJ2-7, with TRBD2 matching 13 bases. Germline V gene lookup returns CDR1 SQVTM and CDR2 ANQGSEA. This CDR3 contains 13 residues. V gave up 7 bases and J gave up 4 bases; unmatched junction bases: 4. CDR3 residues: CSAGLAGAYEQYF. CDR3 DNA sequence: TGCAGCGCCGGACTAGCGGGGGCTTACGAGCAGTACTTC.

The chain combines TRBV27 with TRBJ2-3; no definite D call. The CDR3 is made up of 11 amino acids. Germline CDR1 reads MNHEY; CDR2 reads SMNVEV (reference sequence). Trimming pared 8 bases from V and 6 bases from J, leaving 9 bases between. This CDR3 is CASAFIDTQYF. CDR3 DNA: TGTGCCAGCGCGTTCATTGATACGCAGTATTTT.

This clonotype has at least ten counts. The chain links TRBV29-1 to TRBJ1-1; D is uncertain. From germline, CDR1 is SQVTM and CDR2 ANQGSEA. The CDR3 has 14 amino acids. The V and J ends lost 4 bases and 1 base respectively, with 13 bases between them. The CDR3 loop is CSVVSGSQNTEAFF. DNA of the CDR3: TGCAGCGTTGTGTCGGGCAGTCAGAACACTGAAGCTTTCTTT.

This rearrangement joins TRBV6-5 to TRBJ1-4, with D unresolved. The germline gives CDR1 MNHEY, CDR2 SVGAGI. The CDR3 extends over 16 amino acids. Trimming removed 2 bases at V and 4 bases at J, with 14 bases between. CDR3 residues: CASSYDADIDNEKLFF. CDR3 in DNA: TGTGCCAGCAGTTACGACGCGGATATAGATAATGAAAAACTGTTTTTT.

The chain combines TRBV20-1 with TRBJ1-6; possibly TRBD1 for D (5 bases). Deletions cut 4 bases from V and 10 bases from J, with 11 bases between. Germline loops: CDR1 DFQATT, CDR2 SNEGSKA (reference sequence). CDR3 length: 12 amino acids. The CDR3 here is CSATQGWSPLHF. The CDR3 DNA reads TGCAGTGCTACTCAGGGTTGGTCACCCCTCCACTTT.

CDR3 in amino acids: CASSLEGGEAFF. Written as DNA, the CDR3 is TGCGCCAGCAGCTTAGAGGGCGGAGAAGCTTTCTTT. This sequence joins TRBV5-1 and TRBJ1-1; D is uncertain. The V gene's germline CDR1 is SGHRS and CDR2 YFSETQ. The V gene lost 2 bases and the J gene lost 8 bases, with 10 bases spanning the gap. The CDR3 is 12 amino acids.

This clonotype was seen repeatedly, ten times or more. CDR3 nucleotides: TGCAGTGCTTTGGGACAGAACTCTGGAAACACCATATATTTT. Encoded protein: CSALGQNSGNTIYF. This sequence joins TRBV20-1 and TRBJ1-3; TRBD1 matches at 7 bases. The CDR3 contains 14 residues. CDR1 is DFQATT and CDR2 is SNEGSKA in the germline V gene (reference sequence). The ends lost 5 bases at V and 0 bases at J; junction bases unmatched: 4.

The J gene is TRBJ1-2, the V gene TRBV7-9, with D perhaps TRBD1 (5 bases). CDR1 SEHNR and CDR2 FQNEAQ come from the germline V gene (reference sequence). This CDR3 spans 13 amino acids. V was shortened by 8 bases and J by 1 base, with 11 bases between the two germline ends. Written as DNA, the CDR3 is TGTGCCAGCCGGGACGGAAGTAACTATGGCTACACCTTC. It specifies CASRDGSNYGYTF.

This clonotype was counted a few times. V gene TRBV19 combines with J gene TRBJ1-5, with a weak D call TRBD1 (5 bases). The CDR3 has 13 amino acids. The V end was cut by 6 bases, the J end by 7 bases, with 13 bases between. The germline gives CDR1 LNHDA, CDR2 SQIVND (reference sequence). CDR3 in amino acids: CASSPTGTQPQHF. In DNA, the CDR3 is TGTGCCAGTAGCCCTACTGGGACGCAGCCCCAGCATTTT.

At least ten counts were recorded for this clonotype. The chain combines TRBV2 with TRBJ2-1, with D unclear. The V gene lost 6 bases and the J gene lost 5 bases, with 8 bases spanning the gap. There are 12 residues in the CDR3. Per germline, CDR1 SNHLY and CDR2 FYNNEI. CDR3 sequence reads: CASRDTNNEQFF. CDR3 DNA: TGTGCCAGCAGGGATACAAACAATGAGCAGTTCTTC.